The TCR beta chain described here comes from a study of T cell changes during pregnancy in multiple sclerosis. Profiling relied on immunoSEQ multiplex PCR, and the TCRdb table lists in-frame clones only, not all of them. The data show roughly 38,000 clones, roughly nine tenths seen once. Looked up from germline, CDR1 is LNHDA and CDR2 is SQIVND (reference sequence). J lost 5 bases, V lost 0 bases, and 6 bases had no gene match. CDR3 size: 17 residues. The receptor was isolated from a female donor in good health, enrolled as a control in a pregnancy study. The V call is TRBV19, the J call TRBJ2-1, with TRBD2 matching over 11 bases. Sequencing used CD4+ T cells from peripheral blood mononuclear cells, obtained in the second trimester of pregnancy. Written as DNA, the CDR3 is TGTGCCAGTAGTATAGATAGTCTAGCGGGGGGTAACAATGAGCAGTTCTTC. Translated, it gives CASSIDSLAGGNNEQFF. Using reference TRBV19 and TRBJ2-1 for the parts outside the CDR3, the full variable domain is DGGITQSPKYLFRKEGQNVTLSCEQNLNHDAMYWYRQDPGQGLRLIYYSQIVNDFQKGDIAEGYSVSREKKESFPLTVTSAQKNPTAFYLCASSIDSLAGGNNEQFFGPGTRLTVL.